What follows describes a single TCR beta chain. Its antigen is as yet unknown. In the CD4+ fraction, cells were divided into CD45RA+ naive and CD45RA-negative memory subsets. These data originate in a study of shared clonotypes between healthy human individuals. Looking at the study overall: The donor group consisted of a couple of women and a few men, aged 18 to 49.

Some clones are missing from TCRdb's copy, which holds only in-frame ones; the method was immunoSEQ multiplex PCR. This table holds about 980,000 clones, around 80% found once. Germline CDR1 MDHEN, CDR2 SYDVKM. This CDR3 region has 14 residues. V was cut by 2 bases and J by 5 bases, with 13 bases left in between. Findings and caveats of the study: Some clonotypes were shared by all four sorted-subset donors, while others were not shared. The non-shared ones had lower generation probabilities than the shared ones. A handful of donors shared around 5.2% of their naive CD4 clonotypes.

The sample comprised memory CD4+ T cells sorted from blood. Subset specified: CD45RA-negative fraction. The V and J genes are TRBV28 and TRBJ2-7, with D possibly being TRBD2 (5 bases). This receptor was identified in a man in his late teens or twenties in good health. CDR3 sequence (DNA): TGTGCCAGCAGTTTACGCGGGTCCCCCCACGAGCAGTACTTC. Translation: CASSLRGSPHEQYF.